This T cell receptor beta chain was found in a study of PD-1 blockade in classical Hodgkin lymphoma. Documented time point: cycle 4 day 1 (C4D1), after five to seven weeks of nivolumab. All patients relapsed after autologous stem cell transplantation, and brentuximab vedotin exposure varied. V was trimmed by 5 bases and J by 1 base, leaving 12 bases between them. The CDR3 is 13 residues long. Germline V gene data show CDR1 as SQVTM and CDR2 as ANQGSEA. Generated by immunoSEQ multiplex PCR, the TCRdb table keeps only in-frame clones and is missing some. Of under 130,000 clones detected, approximately 90% appear once; the ten largest clones hold roughly 19%.

V and J are TRBV29-1 and TRBJ2-7; D may be TRBD1 or TRBD2 (6 bases each). Here the sequenced sample was peripheral blood mononuclear cells (PBMCs), taken before the fourth cycle of nivolumab. The origin of this receptor is a human donor with classical Hodgkin lymphoma. The CDR3 sequence is CSVLAGQSYEQYF. DNA of the CDR3: TGCAGCGTTCTGGCGGGACAATCCTACGAGCAGTACTTC.